This T cell receptor (beta chain) was found in a study of blood T cell repertoires in COVID-19. About the research overall: Researchers got acute and convalescent COVID-19 samples from the United States, Italy and Spain.

Some clones are missing from TCRdb's copy, which holds only in-frame ones; the method was immunoSEQ multiplex PCR. The repertoire holds approximately 94,000 clones, with 80% as singletons. The germline V and J ends were trimmed by 0 bases and 7 bases, with 7 bases remaining between them. The CDR3 runs to 14 residues. From germline, CDR1 is SNHLY and CDR2 FYNNEI. This TCR was recovered from a man in his 70s with active or convalescent COVID-19. The specimen was peripheral blood. This chain connects TRBV2 to TRBJ1-6; the D is unclear. The CDR3 DNA reads TGTGCCAGCAGTGAAGCTGGGCGAAATTCACCCCTCCACTTT. It yields the protein CASSEAGRNSPLHF.